Below are 22 T cell receptor beta chains sequenced from a single sample in a study of blood T cell repertoires in COVID-19. Data came from immunoSEQ multiplex PCR; TCRdb stores just in-frame clones and leaves some out. The table has about 130,000 clones, about 93% seen once. The material sequenced was peripheral blood. The receptors come from a man in his fifties with COVID-19, enrolled during active disease.

The chain links TRBV11-2 to TRBJ2-7, with D tentatively TRBD2 (5 bases). The V end lost 1 base, the J end lost 5 bases, and 12 bases lay between the germline ends. The germline V gene has CDR1 SGHAT and CDR2 FQNNGV. The CDR3 runs 14 residues. Here the CDR3 DNA reads TGTGCCAGCAGCTTAGTCCAGCCGGGAAACGAGCAGTACGTC. Translation gives CASSLVQPGNEQYV.

This sequence joins TRBV7-9 and TRBJ1-1; D gene unclear. Germline lookup yields CDR1 SEHNR and CDR2 FQNEAQ (reference sequence). CDR3 length: 12 residues. Trimming shortened V by 3 bases and J by 5 bases, and 7 bases separated the two germline ends. In DNA, the CDR3 is TGTGCCAGCAGCTTGTCGGGGACTGAAGCTTTCTTT. Translating gives CASSLSGTEAFF. The whole variable domain, remainder taken from reference TRBV7-9 and TRBJ1-1, is DTGVSQNPRHKITKRGQNVTFRCDPISEHNRLYWYRQTLGQGPEFLTYFQNEAQLEKSRLLSDRFSAERPKGSFSTLEIQRTEQGDSAMYLCASSLSGTEAFFGQGTRLTVV.

For the CDR3, the DNA is TGTGCCAGCAGCTTAGAACTAGCGGGAGTCACAGATACGCAGTATTTT. Its translation is CASSLELAGVTDTQYF. The chain employs TRBV7-2 and TRBJ2-3, with TRBD2 matching 11 bases. Unmatched junction bases numbered 2, after V lost 1 base and J lost 2 bases. Germline CDR1 and CDR2: SGHTA and FQGNSA. The CDR3 contains 16 residues. The full variable domain, in which reference TRBV7-2 and TRBJ2-3 provide the parts outside the CDR3, is GAGVSQSPSNKVTEKGKDVELRCDPISGHTALYWYRQSLGQGLEFLIYFQGNSAPDKSGLPSDRFSAERTGGSVSTLTIQRTQQEDSAVYLCASSLELAGVTDTQYFGPGTRLTVL.

The rearrangement links TRBV9 to TRBJ1-5, with D perhaps TRBD1 (6 bases). Germline V gives CDR1 SGDLS, CDR2 YYNGEE. CDR3 size: 15 residues. Trimming took 0 bases from V and 2 from J, leaving 9 bases between them. CDR3 sequence: CASSVDSGGNQPQHF. As DNA, the CDR3 is TGTGCCAGCAGCGTAGATTCAGGGGGCAATCAGCCCCAGCATTTT.

V is TRBV7-2 and J is TRBJ2-3, with TRBD2 as a possible D gene (6 bases). The ends were cut back, 2 bases at V and 3 bases at J, with 12 bases in the middle. The CDR3 is 15 amino acids. CDR1 is SGHTA, CDR2 FQGNSA, per germline. CDR3 nucleotide sequence: TGTGCCAGCAGCTTACCGGGAGTCAGGACAGATACGCAGTATTTT. Translation: CASSLPGVRTDTQYF.

The DNA of the CDR3 is TGTGCCGGACAGGGAAACACCGGGGAGCTGTTTTTT. Its translation is CAGQGNTGELFF. This chain connects TRBV28 to TRBJ2-2, with 8 nucleotides matching TRBD1. The CDR3 has 12 residues. Germline V gene sequence: CDR1 MDHEN, CDR2 SYDVKM. The J segment lost 2 bases and the V segment lost 11 bases, leaving 1 base of the junction unmatched.

The V and J genes are TRBV19 and TRBJ2-5, with D perhaps matching TRBD1 (5 bases). Germline V gene lookup returns CDR1 LNHDA and CDR2 SQIVND (reference sequence). V dropped 7 bases and J dropped 4 bases, with 7 bases sitting between them. The CDR3 loop spans 11 amino acids. CDR3: CASTDRETQYF. DNA for the CDR3: TGTGCCAGTACCGACAGAGAGACCCAGTACTTC. Combining the CDR3 with reference TRBV19 and TRBJ2-5 gives the whole variable domain DGGITQSPKYLFRKEGQNVTLSCEQNLNHDAMYWYRQDPGQGLRLIYYSQIVNDFQKGDIAEGYSVSREKKESFPLTVTSAQKNPTAFYLCASTDRETQYFGPGTRLLVL.

J is TRBJ2-5 and V is TRBV6-2 or TRBV6-3; possibly TRBD2 for D (6 bases). Germline lookup yields CDR1 MNHEY and CDR2 SVGEGT. Trimming left V 5 bases short and J 5 bases short, with 12 bases between. The CDR3 covers 13 residues. CDR3 bases: TGTGCCAGCAGTGAGACTAGTGTGGAGACCCAGTACTTC. This sequence encodes CASSETSVETQYF.

CDR3 residues: CASGHGTSTDTQYF. The DNA for the CDR3 is TGTGCCAGCGGACATGGGACTAGCACAGATACGCAGTATTTT. The chain links TRBV2 to TRBJ2-3; possibly TRBD2 for D (6 bases). V was shortened by 8 bases and J by 0 bases, with 12 bases between the two germline ends. Germline CDR1 and CDR2: SNHLY and FYNNEI. This CDR3 region has 14 residues.

The chain recombines TRBV5-1 with TRBJ1-2; TRBD1 might be the D (5 bases). Per germline, CDR1 SGHRS and CDR2 YFSETQ. The CDR3 spans 14 residues. Trimming removed 1 base from V and 3 bases from J, with 10 bases in between. The chain's CDR3 is CASSLSGRDYGYTF. The DNA of the CDR3 is TGCGCCAGCAGCTTGTCAGGGAGGGACTATGGCTACACCTTC. Filled out from reference TRBV5-1 and TRBJ1-2, the complete variable domain reads KAGVTQTPRYLIKTRGQQVTLSCSPISGHRSVSWYQQTPGQGLQFLFEYFSETQRNKGNFPGRFSGRQFSNSRSEMNVSTLELGDSALYLCASSLSGRDYGYTFGSGTRLTVV.

The genes are TRBV9 and TRBJ2-3, with TRBD2 matching 8 bases. This CDR3 is built from 13 residues. CDR1 is SGDLS and CDR2 is YYNGEE in the germline V gene. Trimming took 5 bases from V and 6 from J; bases not matched to a gene: 5. CDR3 in amino acids: CASSSGISDTQYF. CDR3 coding DNA: TGTGCCAGCAGTAGCGGGATTTCGGATACGCAGTATTTT.

Of note for this clone: At one end the junction does not follow the germline gene, possibly because of a read error. J is TRBJ2-1 and V is TRBV7-8, with D possibly matching TRBD2 (6 bases). The germline CDR1 and CDR2 sequences are SGHVS and FQNEAQ. The CDR3 consists of 13 residues. The CDR3 DNA sequence: TGTGTCAGCAGCTTAGCGGTCGGCAATGAGCAGTTCTTC. This encodes CVSSLAVGNEQFF.

The chain has TRBV6-6 and TRBJ1-4; D unclear. Germline loops: CDR1 MNHNY, CDR2 SVGAGI (reference sequence). V lost 10 bases, J lost 4 bases, and 13 bases lay in between. The CDR3 is made up of 13 amino acids. CDR3 nucleotide sequence: TGTGCCACCCATCAGAATTATAATGAAAAACTGTTTTTT. It codes for CATHQNYNEKLFF.

The chain couples TRBV6-1 to TRBJ2-7, with TRBD2 matching 7 bases. Trimming removed 1 base from V and 4 bases from J; junction bases left unmatched: 4. Germline V gives CDR1 MNHNS, CDR2 SASEGT. The CDR3 sequence is 14 residues long. The CDR3 DNA is TGTGCCAGCAGTGAAGGCGGGAGAGGGTACGAGCAGTACGTC. Translating it yields CASSEGGRGYEQYV.

This rearrangement joins TRBV4-1 to TRBJ2-5, with a possible D match to TRBD2 (6 bases). From germline, CDR1 is MGHRA and CDR2 YSYEKL. This CDR3 comprises 15 residues. The germline V and J ends were trimmed by 1 base and 4 bases, with 13 bases remaining between them. CDR3 loop: CASSQGGRFGETQYF. The CDR3 DNA is TGCGCCAGCAGCCAAGGAGGGAGGTTCGGAGAGACCCAGTACTTC.

This clone showed up just a few times. The V gene is TRBV5-6, the J gene TRBJ1-1; D not resolved. The CDR3 contains 15 residues. Germline V lookup: CDR1 SGHDT, CDR2 YYEEEE. With 1 base removed from V and 8 bases from J, the gap between germline ends came to 18 bases. As DNA, the CDR3 is TGTGCCAGCAGCTTGAATCTCGCATTATACGGGGAAGCTTTCTTT. Protein product: CASSLNLALYGEAFF.

Comment on this clone: Germline is not matched at one junction end, which may reflect a read error. The J gene is TRBJ1-4, the V gene TRBV3-1 (or the pseudogene TRBV3-2), with D perhaps matching TRBD1 (6 bases). Germline loops: CDR1 LGHDT, CDR2 YNNKEL (reference sequence). This CDR3 is built from 16 residues. Here the CDR3 reads CTSSQWDTSTNEKLFF. In nucleotides, the CDR3 is TGTACCAGCAGCCAATGGGACACCTCAACTAATGAAAAACTGTTTTTT.

The J gene is TRBJ2-5, the V gene TRBV7-2, with no clear D. Germline CDR1 is SGHTA and CDR2 is FQGNSA. Trimming removed 5 bases at V and 2 bases at J, with 3 bases between. The CDR3 is 11 residues long. In DNA, the CDR3 is TGTGCCAGCAGCCAACAAGAGACCCAGTACTTC. Its translation: CASSQQETQYF. The complete variable domain, with remaining parts taken from reference TRBV7-2 and TRBJ2-5, reads GAGVSQSPSNKVTEKGKDVELRCDPISGHTALYWYRQSLGQGLEFLIYFQGNSAPDKSGLPSDRFSAERTGGSVSTLTIQRTQQEDSAVYLCASSQQETQYFGPGTRLLVL.

This rearrangement joins TRBV27 to TRBJ1-2; no clear D gene. The CDR3 loop spans 13 amino acids. The germline V gene encodes CDR1 MNHEY and CDR2 SMNVEV (reference sequence). The V gene lost 0 bases and the J gene lost 9 bases, with 11 bases spanning the gap. The CDR3 loop reads CASSLSRVQRYTF. CDR3 coding DNA: TGTGCCAGCAGTTTATCCCGGGTTCAACGCTACACCTTC.

The chain is built from TRBV18 and TRBJ2-5; tentative D call: TRBD2 (5 bases). CDR3 size: 15 residues. Germline assignment: CDR1 KGHSH and CDR2 LQKENI. Trimming removed 0 bases from V and 4 bases from J, with 12 bases in between. DNA of the CDR3: TGTGCCAGCTCACCACCGGTCCGGACTGGAGAGACCCAGTACTTC. Amino acids: CASSPPVRTGETQYF.

The chain joins TRBV4-1 to TRBJ2-2; unclear D gene. The V end lost 0 bases, the J end lost 0 bases, and 11 bases lay between the germline ends. This CDR3 comprises 17 residues. Looked up from germline, CDR1 is MGHRA and CDR2 is YSYEKL. CDR3 in amino acids: CASSQDPGRSNTGELFF. DNA of the CDR3: TGCGCCAGCAGCCAAGATCCAGGCAGGTCGAACACCGGGGAGCTGTTTTTT.

CDR3 amino acids: CASSPLRDSLNLNYGYTF. In nucleotides, the CDR3 is TGTGCCAGCAGCCCCCTTCGGGACAGCCTTAACCTTAACTATGGCTACACCTTC. The chain uses TRBV4-2 and TRBJ1-2, with 7 nucleotides matching TRBD1. Germline-derived CDR1 and CDR2 are LGHNA and YNFKEQ. This CDR3 contains 18 residues. V dropped 4 bases and J dropped 1; count of bases not matched to a gene: 15.